What follows are 27 T cell receptor beta chains derived from one specimen sequenced in a study of control samples from healthy donors and cancer patients. TCRdb keeps only in-frame clones here, not all; method: immunoSEQ multiplex PCR. Among approximately 86,000 clones, approximately 89% were seen once, and the ten largest hold 20% to 25%. The sequencing input was blood. The source is a man younger than 45 in good health.

This clone was recorded a few times. The chain carries TRBV10-3 and TRBJ1-3; no definite D call. V lost 3 bases and J lost 0, with 6 bases in between. The CDR3 has 14 amino acids. In germline, CDR1 is ENHRY, CDR2 SYGVKD. The CDR3 nucleotides read TGTGCCATCAGTGACGGCAGCTCTGGAAACACCATATATTTT. Its translation: CAISDGSSGNTIYF.

This clone came up once. The genes are TRBV5-1 and TRBJ1-4; 10 bases match TRBD1. V gave up 4 bases and J gave up 5 bases; unmatched junction bases: 5. Germline assignment: CDR1 SGHRS and CDR2 YFSETQ. The length of the CDR3 is 15 residues. The CDR3 DNA is TGCGCCAGCAGCCCGGGACAGGGGCCGAATGAAAAACTGTTTTTT. Protein: CASSPGQGPNEKLFF. Combining the CDR3 with reference TRBV5-1 and TRBJ1-4 gives the whole variable domain KAGVTQTPRYLIKTRGQQVTLSCSPISGHRSVSWYQQTPGQGLQFLFEYFSETQRNKGNFPGRFSGRQFSNSRSEMNVSTLELGDSALYLCASSPGQGPNEKLFFGSGTQLSVL.

DNA of the CDR3: TGTGCCAGCCGAGAGAGGCAGGATACAGATACGCAGTATTTT. Its translation: CASRERQDTDTQYF. The rearrangement uses TRBV2 and TRBJ2-3, with D unresolved. The CDR3 spans 14 residues. CDR1 and CDR2 from the germline V gene are SNHLY and FYNNEI. Trimming left V 8 bases short and J 3 bases short, with 15 bases between.

The count of this clone is one. The chain joins TRBV29-1 to TRBJ2-1; 9 nucleotides line up with TRBD2. The ends lost 5 bases at V and 7 bases at J; junction bases unmatched: 12. Germline V lookup: CDR1 SQVTM, CDR2 ANQGSEA. This CDR3 contains 15 residues. The CDR3 DNA sequence: TGCAGCGTTCTACACGCGGGGGGGCCGACGAATGAGCAGTTCTTC. Translating gives CSVLHAGGPTNEQFF.

V is TRBV5-6 and J is TRBJ2-3; TRBD2 might be the D (6 bases). Per the germline V gene, CDR1 is SGHDT and CDR2 is YYEEEE. V was cut by 0 bases and J by 5 bases, with 10 bases left in between. This CDR3 spans 14 amino acids. In DNA, the CDR3 is TGTGCCAGCAGCTTGGGCGGGGTGGGAGATACGCAGTATTTT. This sequence encodes CASSLGGVGDTQYF.

This clone was picked up a small number of times. The genes are TRBV7-3 and TRBJ1-2; D is uncertain. CDR1 and CDR2 (germline): SGHTA, FQGTGA. The CDR3 has 14 residues. The V and J ends lost 2 bases and 4 bases respectively, with 11 bases between them. Here the CDR3 DNA reads TGTGCCAGCAGCTTATCCGGCACCACCTATGGCTACACCTTC. Protein sequence: CASSLSGTTYGYTF.

The CDR3 loop is CASSLIRPGASSPLHF. Here the CDR3 DNA reads TGTGCCAGCAGCTTAATACGTCCGGGGGCCAGTTCACCCCTCCACTTT. The chain uses TRBV7-2 and TRBJ1-6, with a possible D match to TRBD1 (6 bases). V lost 2 bases and J 9 bases, leaving 17 bases between the germline ends. Germline CDR1 reads SGHTA; CDR2 reads FQGNSA. This CDR3 is 16 amino acids long.

This sequence joins TRBV19 and TRBJ1-6; possibly TRBD1 for D (5 bases). Germline values: CDR1 LNHDA, CDR2 SQIVND (reference sequence). The CDR3 is 14 residues long. Deletions cut 3 bases from V and 10 bases from J, with 13 bases between. The CDR3 is CASSIVGRGSPLHF. CDR3 sequence (DNA): TGTGCCAGTAGTATCGTCGGGAGGGGATCACCCCTCCACTTT. Looking up the rest from reference TRBV19 and TRBJ1-6 gives the full variable domain: DGGITQSPKYLFRKEGQNVTLSCEQNLNHDAMYWYRQDPGQGLRLIYYSQIVNDFQKGDIAEGYSVSREKKESFPLTVTSAQKNPTAFYLCASSIVGRGSPLHFGNGTRLTVT.

In its sample, this clone was seen once. The gene calls are TRBV5-6 and TRBJ1-2; 7 nucleotides agree with TRBD1. Germline values: CDR1 SGHDT, CDR2 YYEEEE. With V trimmed by 4 bases and J by 1 base, 4 bases remained unmatched. This CDR3 region has 14 residues. CDR3 nucleotides: TGTGCCAGCAGCCGCGGACAGGATAACTATGGCTACACCTTC. It encodes CASSRGQDNYGYTF.

The J gene is TRBJ1-2, the V gene TRBV12-3 or TRBV12-4; D may be TRBD1 (6 bases). The CDR3 contains 13 residues. V dropped 7 bases and J dropped 6 bases, with 15 bases sitting between them. CDR3 bases: TGTGCCAGCACCTACAGGGTCTCGGATGGCTACACCTTC. Protein product: CASTYRVSDGYTF.

The chain is built from TRBV4-1 and TRBJ2-5; 11 bases fit TRBD1. Germline V gives CDR1 MGHRA, CDR2 YSYEKL. The CDR3 spans 17 residues. The junction had 6 bases not matched to a gene; V was cut back by 0 bases and J by 3 bases. The CDR3 protein is CASSQDNGQGAEETQYF. Here the CDR3 DNA reads TGCGCCAGCAGCCAAGATAACGGACAGGGGGCTGAAGAGACCCAGTACTTC.

This clone appeared a few times. The gene calls are TRBV15 and TRBJ2-3; D uncertain. Germline CDR1 reads LNHNV; CDR2 reads YYDKDF (reference sequence). Trimming took off 2 bases at V and 3 bases at J, with 9 bases between the two ends. The CDR3 runs 14 residues. The CDR3 DNA reads TGTGCCACCAGCAGACCTCCCTTTACAGATACGCAGTATTTT. Translation gives CATSRPPFTDTQYF.

The V gene is TRBV18, the J gene TRBJ1-1, with D maybe TRBD1 (6 bases). This CDR3 is built from 12 residues. Trimming cost V 4 bases and J 7 bases, with 10 bases left between them. Germline assignment: CDR1 KGHSH and CDR2 LQKENI. CDR3 DNA: TGTGCCAGCTCACGCGGACAGATTGAAGCTTTCTTT. Residues: CASSRGQIEAFF. The full variable domain, with the rest looked up from reference TRBV18 and TRBJ1-1, is NAGVMQNPRHLVRRRGQEARLRCSPMKGHSHVYWYRQLPEEGLKFMVYLQKENIIDESGMPKERFSAEFPKEGPSILRIQQVVRGDSAAYFCASSRGQIEAFFGQGTRLTVV.

This chain links TRBV4-1 with TRBJ1-2; the D is unclear. Trimming pared 1 base from V and 3 bases from J, leaving 9 bases between. This CDR3 has 14 residues. Germline V gene sequence: CDR1 MGHRA, CDR2 YSYEKL. The CDR3 region is CASSQGQTDYGYTF. CDR3 bases: TGCGCCAGCAGCCAAGGGCAAACTGACTATGGCTACACCTTC.

V is TRBV19 and J is TRBJ2-7, with D hard to call. This CDR3 comprises 14 residues. Germline CDR1 reads LNHDA; CDR2 reads SQIVND (reference sequence). V lost 0 bases and J 3 bases, leaving 9 bases between the germline ends. CDR3 nucleotide sequence: TGTGCCAGTAGTATAGAAGGACCCAACTACGAGCAGTACTTC. It encodes CASSIEGPNYEQYF. Drawing the rest from reference TRBV19 and TRBJ2-7, the complete variable domain is DGGITQSPKYLFRKEGQNVTLSCEQNLNHDAMYWYRQDPGQGLRLIYYSQIVNDFQKGDIAEGYSVSREKKESFPLTVTSAQKNPTAFYLCASSIEGPNYEQYFGPGTRLTVT.

J is TRBJ2-6 and V is TRBV6-4; D ambiguous. CDR3 length: 14 residues. The germline V and J ends were trimmed by 6 bases and 2 bases, with 8 bases remaining between them. Germline CDR1 MRHNA, CDR2 SNTAGT. The CDR3 here is CASSPVPGANVLTF. For the CDR3, the DNA is TGTGCCAGCAGCCCGGTTCCTGGGGCCAACGTCCTGACTTTC.

Concerning this clone itself: One end of the junction does not line up with germline, which may come from a read error. The chain employs TRBV7-3 and TRBJ1-6, with D uncertain. This CDR3 spans 15 amino acids. From germline, CDR1 is SGHTA and CDR2 FQGTGA. In DNA, the CDR3 is TGTGCCAGCAGCCTAACCGGGAGCCTTAATTCACCCCTCCACTTT. Translated: CASSLTGSLNSPLHF.

V and J are TRBV6-6 and TRBJ2-7; 8 nucleotides match TRBD2. Germline CDR1 reads MNHNY; CDR2 reads SVGAGI (reference sequence). Germline trimming cut 6 bases from V and 6 bases from J; bases unmatched to any gene: 10. The CDR3 extends over 14 amino acids. The CDR3 reads CASRPGGATGEQYF. CDR3 in DNA: TGTGCCAGCAGACCCGGGGGGGCCACGGGCGAGCAGTACTTC.

J is TRBJ1-5 and V is TRBV3-1 (or the pseudogene TRBV3-2); no reliable D call. V shed 1 base and J shed 1 base, with 8 bases lying between them. The CDR3 length is 15 residues. Germline V CDR1 and CDR2: LGHDT, YNNKEL (reference sequence). The CDR3 sequence is CASSQGELSNQPQHF. Here the CDR3 DNA reads TGTGCCAGCAGCCAAGGGGAACTCAGCAATCAGCCCCAGCATTTT.

This chain links TRBV2 with TRBJ1-5; D is perhaps TRBD1 (6 bases). Germline V gene lookup returns CDR1 SNHLY and CDR2 FYNNEI. The CDR3 is 15 amino acids. The V and J ends lost 6 bases and 4 bases respectively, with 16 bases between them. The DNA of the CDR3 is TGTGCCAGCAGGACTACAGGGTCGAGGAATCAGCCCCAGCATTTT. This encodes CASRTTGSRNQPQHF.

The gene calls are TRBV7-7 and TRBJ2-1; 7 bases align to TRBD1. Germline-derived CDR1 and CDR2 are SSHAT and FNYEAQ (reference sequence). CDR3 length equals 15 residues. With V trimmed by 4 bases and J by 0 bases, 3 bases remained unmatched. DNA of the CDR3: TGTGCCAGCAGCTGGGACAGACTCTCCTACAATGAGCAGTTCTTC. It specifies CASSWDRLSYNEQFF. The variable domain in full, completed from reference TRBV7-7 and TRBJ2-1, reads GAGVSQSPRYKVTKRGQDVTLRCDPISSHATLYWYQQALGQGPEFLTYFNYEAQPDKSGLPSDRFSAERPEGSISTLTIQRTEQRDSAMYRCASSWDRLSYNEQFFGPGTRLTVL.

CDR3 DNA: TGTGCCAGCCGGATTACAATAACTTACGAGCAGTACTTC. Protein: CASRITITYEQYF. The chain employs TRBV2 and TRBJ2-7; D uncertain. Germline assignment: CDR1 SNHLY and CDR2 FYNNEI. This CDR3 region has 13 residues. Between the trimmed V and J ends, which lost 8 bases and 4 bases, there was a span of 15 bases.

The V gene is TRBV7-2, the J gene TRBJ2-5; 9 positions agree with TRBD2. In germline, CDR1 is SGHTA, CDR2 FQGNSA. The CDR3 is 16 residues long. V lost 1 base and J lost 7; bases outside the gene matches: 10. CDR3 region: CASSLEVVRGGGTQYF. The CDR3 DNA reads as TGTGCCAGCAGCTTAGAAGTCGTGCGGGGGGGTGGGACCCAGTACTTC.

The V and J genes are TRBV7-2 and TRBJ2-7; 8 bases agree with TRBD2. The length of the CDR3 is 14 residues. Looked up from germline, CDR1 is SGHTA and CDR2 is FQGNSA. J was trimmed by 2 bases and V by 5 bases; bases with no gene match: 5. This CDR3 reads CASSPRSGAYEQYF. CDR3 coding DNA: TGTGCCAGCAGCCCCCGTAGCGGGGCCTACGAGCAGTACTTC.

This chain connects TRBV18 to TRBJ1-1; D unclear. Germline V gene data show CDR1 as KGHSH and CDR2 as LQKENI. With 3 bases removed from V and 0 bases from J, the gap between germline ends came to 5 bases. The CDR3 totals 13 residues. Here the CDR3 DNA reads TGTGCCAGCTCACCCCAGTTGAACACTGAAGCTTTCTTT. This encodes CASSPQLNTEAFF.

The J gene is TRBJ1-2, the V gene TRBV6-1, with D possibly being TRBD1 (5 bases). The germline V gene has CDR1 MNHNS and CDR2 SASEGT. This CDR3 contains 16 residues. Trimming shortened V by 3 bases and J by 7 bases, and 21 bases separated the two germline ends. DNA of the CDR3: TGTGCCAGCAGTGATACGGCTTTGGGAGGGGCGGGTGGCTACACCTTC. It specifies CASSDTALGGAGGYTF.

This clone was observed once. The V call is TRBV18, the J call TRBJ1-4, with 10 bases aligning to TRBD1. V was pared by 6 bases and J by 14 bases, with 12 bases of the junction left unmatched. The CDR3 is made up of 14 amino acids. Germline lookup yields CDR1 KGHSH and CDR2 LQKENI. The DNA for the CDR3 is TGTGCCAGCTCGCCGGGACAGGGGAACCTAGGGCTGTTTTTT. Translated, it gives CASSPGQGNLGLFF.